The clone carrying this TCR beta chain was counted many times. Its antigen is undetermined. The data originate from a study of T cells in Graves' hyperthyroidism and ophthalmopathy. Study-level information: The blood sample was taken at first diagnosis, before treatment began.

This CDR3 has 13 residues. Trimming removed 5 bases from V and 4 bases from J, with 11 bases in between. RNA transcripts yielded amplified TCR beta CDR3 regions. Carried out on the TCR CDR3, a first-round RT-PCR used the HTBI primer set. From the multiplex PCR reads, TCRdb called clonotypes with MiXCR, one entry per CDR3 protein. This sample yields around 560,000 distinct CDR3 sequences, of which roughly a sixth are seen a single time; 18% belongs to the top ten. Findings and caveats of the study: In blood, most of the thyroid clonotypes expanded above 0.001 were also present.

Sequencing input: blood. The V and J genes are TRBV12-3 or TRBV12-4 and TRBJ2-5, with D hard to call. This TCR was sampled from a woman in her late teens or twenties with Graves' hyperthyroidism. The DNA of the CDR3 is TGTGCCAGCAGTCCCCCCTCCGGAGAGACCCAGTACTTC. Its protein product is CASSPPSGETQYF.